This T cell receptor beta chain is from a study of Graves' ophthalmopathy and Graves' hyperthyroidism (dated by TCRdb to the late 2010s). Background on the whole study: Peripheral blood was collected at initial diagnosis, before any treatment. The study used signatures of the TCR beta repertoire to tell Graves' ophthalmopathy apart from Graves' hyperthyroidism and to predict which patients would progress to ophthalmopathy. In total, 135 blood samples were TCR-sequenced: some 40 ophthalmopathy, some 75 hyperthyroidism and some 17 hyperthyroidism-to-ophthalmopathy patients. To explore V-J signatures distinguishing ophthalmopathy from hyperthyroidism, a discovery set of 100 patients (fewer than 45 ophthalmopathy, roughly 55 stable hyperthyroidism) was enrolled. An independent validation cohort was composed of roughly 19 hyperthyroidism patients and around 16 patients who later progressed from hyperthyroidism to ophthalmopathy. T-cell repertoires of thyroid tissue and blood were compared in over 5 hyperthyroidism patients. Following sampling, methimazole starting at 30 mg daily was administered to hyperthyroidism patients, and high-dose intravenous methylprednisolone was administered to ophthalmopathy patients. The 100 or so discovery patients were divided at random into training and test sets in a 7:3 ratio.

The CDR3, from cysteine to phenylalanine, totals 14 residues. Of the read, only the CDR3 DNA is kept; its 42 bases are in frame from base 1. At the junction V is shortened by 5 bases and J by 5 bases, with 13 bases in between. From the germline V gene, CDR1 is MRHNA and CDR2 is SNTAGT. For repertoire sequencing, the TCR beta CDR3 regions were amplified from RNA transcripts. The first round was an RT-PCR using HTBI primers with the Qiagen OneStep RT-PCR kit, and this first round was followed by a second-round multiplex PCR, then size selection and purification. The libraries underwent paired-end sequencing with 100 bp reads on an Illumina HiSeq2000. The authors' analysis ran thus. SOAPnuke was used to process the reads, throwing out any read that had adapters, had uncalled bases, had a mean Phred below 15, or lacked an exact constant-primer or identifier match. High-quality paired reads were merged with COPE v1.2.5. Unique nucleotide sequences were defined as clonotypes and aligned to IMGT TRB V, D and J references using MiTCR v1.1. Only V-J combinations with frequency above 0.0001 were analysed, covering approximately 99% of repertoires. For each V-J combination, a TCR clonal expansion and chaos score was defined as F50 clonal expansion divided by the chaos observed in the TCRdist matrix. Features were reduced by Welch's t-statistics and random forest to over ten V-J combinations, which fed a naive Bayes classifier. The Morisita-Horn index was used to measure how similar the thyroid and blood repertoires were. In TCRdb, the public reads were trimmed at Q25 with fastp and aligned with MiXCR, with productive beta chains retained. Entries are consolidated by CDR3 protein sequence, retaining the most common genes and DNA. The V and J calls were not made by the authors but by TCRdb's processing. Counted in this sample were hundreds of thousands of distinct CDR3 sequences; approximately 22% of them appeared once. The ten largest clones add up to 7.1% of the sample.

General conclusions and limits of the study: The 13-signature model separated ophthalmopathy from stable hyperthyroidism with about 86% sensitivity and 81% to 82% specificity in cross-validation, and 80%/75% in the test set. Sample size was not statistically predetermined, and group allocation was not concealed from the investigators. Among expanded thyroid clonotypes with frequency above 0.001, most also showed up in blood, which suggests that blood repertoires may reflect the thyroid immune response. In validation, the model predicted ophthalmopathy progression with about 70% sensitivity and about 73% specificity; fewer than 15 predicted patients were CT-confirmed with GO in a median of about 6.2 months.

A patient counted as having stable hyperthyroidism if there was no progression to ophthalmopathy within 18 months of follow-up. Hyperthyroidism patients were newly diagnosed, with disease duration under 2 months, and aged 18 to 65 years. Patients with other autoimmune diseases, uncontrolled infections, pregnancy or lactation were excluded. Clinical symptoms, serum thyroxine, TRAb, thyroid ultrasound and orbital computed tomography formed the basis of the diagnosis. Ficoll-Paque density gradient centrifugation was used to isolate PBMCs from around 10 ml of fresh peripheral blood. Total RNA was extracted with Trizol reagent and quality-checked on an Agilent 2100 Bioanalyzer. This clonotype was detected only once. There is no known antigen for this receptor. Base quality data are lacking; no much larger clone is found one base away. One read offers little support.

This receptor was identified in a woman aged 18-29 years with stable Graves' hyperthyroidism. Some clones in this sample may be carry-over from other donors' samples. Donor details come from another sample of the same person, matched by shared clones. The sequenced sample consisted of peripheral blood. The V and J segments used are TRBV6-4 and TRBJ1-5; matching of 5 bases hints at TRBD1 as the D gene. The CDR3 region reads CASSHSTDYQPQHF. The DNA reads as follows: TGTGCCAGCAGTCATTCGACAGACTATCAGCCCCAGCATTTT.